This TCR beta chain emerged from a study of vaccination and CD4 T cells after COVID-19 (dated by TCRdb to between 2021 and 2024). For context, the study as a whole: Convalescent patients had a positive SARS-CoV-2 result on nasal swab PCR, and of these patients, several had mild disease and one had severe disease. Six males and four females were included in the convalescent cohort, with two Hispanic individuals, seven Caucasians, two Asians and one multiracial person represented. Participants received two doses of either the Pfizer-BioNTech BNT162b2 vaccine (n=8) or the Moderna mRNA-1273 vaccine (n=2). Post-COVID blood samples were collected from convalescent patients a median of about 92 days after diagnosis, with a range of about 30 to 161 days. The time from the second vaccine dose to post-vaccine blood sampling had a median of roughly 70 days and ranged from about 12 to 241 days. The cultures were stimulated with overlapping spike peptide pools from SARS-CoV-2 and from the common cold coronaviruses HCoV-NL63, HCoV-OC43 and HCoV-229E. In control cultures, a CEFX viral epitope pool was used as positive control, an HIV-1 Nef peptide pool was used as negative control, or no peptide was added. In over 8 COVID-19 convalescent patients and a handful of infection-naive healthy vaccine recipients, researchers compared the spike-specific CD4+ TCR repertoire from before mRNA vaccination with the repertoire from after.

Explained via the paper, the treatment or condition label denotes: roughly 11-day PBMC culture with coronavirus spike peptide pools or control peptides (ViraFEST assay). To expand antigen-specific T cells with peptide pools and then pick out the expanded clonotypes through TCR sequencing, the study relied on the ViraFEST assay. The convalescent patients' positive SARS-CoV-2 PCR tests fell between March and December 2020, which was before the Alpha, Beta and Delta variants emerged in the United States. Each well held some 2 million PBMCs cultured with 9 to 10 ug/ml peptide pools in IMDM containing around 5% human AB serum and roughly 10 IU/ml IL-2. On days 3 and 7, half of the culture medium was replaced with fresh IL-2-containing medium. After less than 12 days of culture, CD4+ T cells were isolated by negative selection using the EasySep CD4+ T cell isolation kit. Ficoll-Paque Plus gradient centrifugation was used to isolate PBMCs from whole blood, and the isolated PBMCs were then either used fresh or cryopreserved at -140C. Culture conditions were generally each tested in triplicate wells.

Library method: PCR. DNA from cultured CD4+ T cells was subjected to TCR sequencing with the Oncomine TCR Beta short-read assay at the Johns Hopkins FTIC core. Genomic DNA was extracted from the cultured CD4+ T cells with the QIAamp micro DNA kit. Oncomine TCR Beta libraries from cultured CD4+ T cells were pooled with unique dual indexes and sequenced on an Illumina iSeq 100. Regarding the original processing steps: Non-productive sequences were filtered out, and CDR3s that did not start with C, did not end with F or W, or were shorter than 7 amino acids were discarded. The MANAFEST web application identified antigen-specific clonotypes by comparing peptide-stimulated wells against reference wells and other culture wells. Positive clones required FDR below 0.05, an odds ratio above 5, and productive frequency above 0.1% in at least two of three replicate wells. A clonotype counted as cross-reactive if it showed significant expansion both in the SARS-CoV-2 spike wells and in at least one common cold coronavirus spike condition. Levenshtein distances (stringdist) and unrooted phylogenetic trees (ape) in R version 3.6.1 were used to assess CDR3 homology. TCRdb reworked the public reads: Q25 trimming with fastp, MiXCR clone assembly, productive beta chains retained. CDR3 protein sequences are deduplicated, and each keeps its most common genes and DNA. In this record, the V and J calls reflect TCRdb's handling and not the investigators' own analysis. Present in this sample are some 16,000 distinct CDR3 sequences, 30% to 45% of which were seen just once. The ten largest clones capture roughly 15% of the sample.

This clonotype turned up a few times. Its specific antigen is unknown. The record has no base qualities; no much larger clone is one base away. The study at large found these results: Although the median number of SARS-CoV-2-reactive clonotypes went up from fewer than 25 after infection to some 38 after vaccination, the increase was not significant. In convalescent patients, a median around 90% of post-vaccine SARS-CoV-2-reactive clones were detected only after vaccination, and vaccine-specific priming was suggested by this finding. In convalescent patients, nearly all vaccine-specific clones (304 of 307) were found to be mono-reactive for SARS-CoV-2 spike rather than cross-reactive with common cold coronaviruses. Relatively few convalescent patients were included in the study, and early timepoints after natural infection were not analyzed.

The TCR was taken from a human donor with COVID-19. The source material was cultured CD4+ T cells from blood.

CDR3 region: CASSIRQTMNTEAFF. The nucleotides are TGTGCCAGCAGTATTCGACAGACTATGAACACTGAAGCTTTCTTT. The V gene is TRBV6-1 and the J gene is TRBJ1-1; a weak D assignment points to TRBD1 (5 bases agree). The CDR3 sequence holds 15 residues, the cysteine and phenylalanine included. The kept DNA is CDR3 alone, 45 bases in frame from the first base. Relative to germline, V is 5 bases shorter and J is 0 bases shorter, with 13 bases between their ends. Via the germline V gene, CDR1 is MNHNS and CDR2 SASEGT.